A single sample gave rise to the 20 T cell receptor beta chains below, sequenced in a study of blood T cell repertoires in COVID-19. Sequenced by immunoSEQ multiplex PCR; TCRdb stores in-frame clones only, minus some. This table has roughly 80,000 clones, approximately 88% appearing once. The source material was peripheral blood. The receptors derive from a man aged 45-65 years with active COVID-19.

The V call is TRBV27, the J call TRBJ2-5, with TRBD2 matching over 14 bases. The CDR3 is 16 residues long. The germline CDR1 and CDR2 sequences are MNHEY and SMNVEV (reference sequence). V lost 5 bases and J lost 5; bases outside the gene matches: 7. CDR3 sequence: CASSLGLAGGRETQYF. The CDR3 DNA follows: TGTGCCAGCAGTCTCGGACTAGCGGGGGGACGGGAGACCCAGTACTTC.

The chain employs TRBV6-5 and TRBJ2-5, with TRBD2 matching 8 bases. V lost 4 bases, J lost 2 bases, and 9 bases stayed unmatched. Germline lookup yields CDR1 MNHEY and CDR2 SVGAGI. The CDR3 has 16 residues. The CDR3 DNA reads as TGTGCCAGCAGTTCCCTGAGCGGGGGAAAACAAGAGACCCAGTACTTC. This sequence encodes CASSSLSGGKQETQYF.

This chain links TRBV7-9 with TRBJ1-6, with 7 bases aligning to TRBD1. The CDR3 has 15 amino acids. Per germline, CDR1 SEHNR and CDR2 FQNEAQ (reference sequence). The V and J ends lost 4 bases and 5 bases, in that order; junction bases with no gene match: 5. The CDR3 region is CASSSNRGDNSPLHF. Here the CDR3 DNA reads TGTGCCAGCAGCTCCAACAGGGGAGATAATTCACCCCTCCACTTT.

The J gene is TRBJ2-7, the V gene TRBV7-3; tentative D call: TRBD1 (5 bases). Germline CDR1 SGHTA, CDR2 FQGTGA. This CDR3 spans 12 amino acids. V dropped 4 bases and J dropped 12 bases, with 16 bases sitting between them. CDR3 in amino acids: CASSSGSGKMYF. The DNA of the CDR3 is TGTGCCAGCAGCTCAGGGTCCGGAAAGATGTACTTC.

This chain uses TRBV20-1 with TRBJ1-1, with D hard to call. CDR1 DFQATT and CDR2 SNEGSKA come from the germline V gene (reference sequence). Trimming pared 7 bases from V and 1 base from J, leaving 7 bases between. The CDR3 is 11 amino acids. The CDR3 loop reads CSGRRNTEAFF. The CDR3 bases are TGCAGTGGGCGGAGGAACACTGAAGCTTTCTTT.

This chain joins TRBV6-2 or TRBV6-3 and TRBJ1-2; D is ambiguous. Germline CDR1 is MNHEY and CDR2 is SVGEGT. This CDR3 comprises 13 residues. Trimming removed 4 bases from V and 2 bases from J, with 8 bases in between. In nucleotides, the CDR3 is TGTGCCAGCAGTTGGGAGGGAAACTATGGCTACACCTTC. Protein product: CASSWEGNYGYTF.

The CDR3 sequence is CASSLVGVGVYEQYF. The DNA for the CDR3 is TGTGCCAGCAGCTTGGTTGGAGTAGGAGTTTACGAGCAGTACTTC. The chain links TRBV5-8 to TRBJ2-7; no firm D call. V was pared by 0 bases and J by 4 bases, with 14 bases between. The germline CDR1 and CDR2 sequences are SGHTS and YDEGEE. The length of the CDR3 is 15 residues.

The chain links TRBV28 to TRBJ1-3, with a weak D call TRBD1 (6 bases). CDR1 and CDR2 from the germline V gene are MDHEN and SYDVKM. This CDR3 comprises 14 residues. V lost 5 bases, J lost 2 bases, and 10 bases lay in between. Here the CDR3 DNA reads TGTGCCAGCAGTACAGGGTCAACTGGAAACACCATATATTTT. Translating it yields CASSTGSTGNTIYF.

The chain employs TRBV12-3 or TRBV12-4 and TRBJ2-7, with TRBD1 matching 7 bases. This CDR3 has 12 residues. With 5 bases clipped from V and 8 bases from J, the junction kept 6 bases outside the gene matches. Here the CDR3 reads CASSTGVRKQYF. DNA for the CDR3: TGTGCCAGCAGTACAGGGGTTAGGAAGCAGTACTTC.

This chain connects TRBV11-3 to TRBJ2-7; 8 positions agree with TRBD2. The ends lost 5 bases at V and 2 bases at J; junction bases unmatched: 8. This CDR3 is built from 15 residues. CDR1 SGHNT and CDR2 YENEEA come from the germline V gene. The CDR3 bases are TGTGCCAGCAGCCTCGGACTAGCTGGCCCCTACGAGCAGTACTTC. Translating gives CASSLGLAGPYEQYF.

This clone is a singleton in its sample. The chain combines TRBV5-1 with TRBJ1-1; D perhaps matches TRBD1 (5 bases). The CDR3 runs to 14 residues. V was cut by 4 bases and J by 6 bases, with 16 bases left in between. Germline loops: CDR1 SGHRS, CDR2 YFSETQ. The CDR3 loop is CASSAGTPLAEAFF. The CDR3 bases are TGCGCCAGCAGCGCCGGGACTCCCTTGGCTGAAGCTTTCTTT.

This clone was counted a single time. Sequence at one end of the junction differs from germline and may be a read error. The J gene is TRBJ2-5, the V gene TRBV29-1; 7 positions agree with TRBD1. Germline V gene lookup returns CDR1 SQVTM and CDR2 ANQGSEA. The CDR3 sequence is 11 residues long. CDR3 sequence: CSVELQGRGDF. The CDR3 DNA is TGCAGCGTTGAACTACAGGGGCGTGGAGACTTC.

V gene TRBV24-1 combines with J gene TRBJ2-1; maybe TRBD1 (6 bases). Germline assignment: CDR1 KGHDR and CDR2 SFDVKD. V lost 1 base to trimming and J lost 8 bases, with 14 bases between them. The CDR3 runs to 15 residues. CDR3 nucleotide sequence: TGTGCCACCAGTGATTTTGGGGACACTAGAGATGAGCAGTTCTTC. Its translation is CATSDFGDTRDEQFF.

This rearrangement joins TRBV19 to TRBJ2-5, with 8 bases identical to TRBD2. The junction had 3 bases not matched to a gene; V was cut back by 2 bases and J by 10 bases. The CDR3 covers 12 residues. CDR1 is LNHDA and CDR2 is SQIVND in the germline V gene (reference sequence). Here the CDR3 DNA reads TGTGCCAGTAGTATAACGGGGGGGGACCAGTACTTC. Protein: CASSITGGDQYF. Full variable domain (missing parts from reference TRBV19 and TRBJ2-5): DGGITQSPKYLFRKEGQNVTLSCEQNLNHDAMYWYRQDPGQGLRLIYYSQIVNDFQKGDIAEGYSVSREKKESFPLTVTSAQKNPTAFYLCASSITGGDQYFGPGTRLLVL.

The V and J genes are TRBV21-1 and TRBJ1-6; no check of the table's D call, TRBD1, against the DNA was made. TRBV21-1 counts as a pseudogene. The CDR3 has 16 amino acids. CDR3 protein: CASSPKEGAEGSPLHF. Written as DNA, the CDR3 is TGTGCCAGCAGCCCTAAAGAGGGGGCAGAGGGTTCACCCCTCCACTTT.

The chain joins TRBV7-3 to TRBJ2-1; 9 bases align to TRBD2. The ends lost 4 bases at V and 3 bases at J; junction bases unmatched: 13. Germline CDR1 reads SGHTA; CDR2 reads FQGTGA. CDR3 length: 18 residues. Written as DNA, the CDR3 is TGTGCCAGCAGCTCTCATTCCGGGGCTAGCGGGGACTACAATGAGCAGTTCTTC. Its translation is CASSSHSGASGDYNEQFF.

This rearrangement joins TRBV5-4 to TRBJ2-5; no clear D. Germline V CDR1 and CDR2: SGHNT, YYREEE (reference sequence). Between the trimmed V and J ends, which lost 0 bases and 2 bases, there was a span of 8 bases. This CDR3 spans 14 amino acids. The CDR3 region is CASSLGQPQETQYF. The DNA for the CDR3 is TGTGCCAGCAGCTTGGGGCAACCTCAAGAGACCCAGTACTTC. The complete variable domain, with remaining parts taken from reference TRBV5-4 and TRBJ2-5, reads ETGVTQSPTHLIKTRGQQVTLRCSSQSGHNTVSWYQQALGQGPQFIFQYYREEENGRGNFPPRFSGLQFPNYSSELNVNALELDDSALYLCASSLGQPQETQYFGPGTRLLVL.

The chain uses TRBV24-1 and TRBJ2-3; 9 bases fit TRBD2. Germline values: CDR1 KGHDR, CDR2 SFDVKD. The ends lost 0 bases at V and 3 bases at J; junction bases unmatched: 0. There are 15 residues in the CDR3. The CDR3 reads CATSDLSGRTDTQYF. CDR3 coding DNA: TGTGCCACCAGTGATTTGAGCGGGAGGACAGATACGCAGTATTTT.

CDR3 protein: CASSSQGISNQPQHF. The DNA of the CDR3 is TGTGCCAGCAGTTCACAGGGTATCAGCAATCAGCCCCAGCATTTT. This chain uses TRBV2 with TRBJ1-5; maybe TRBD1 (6 bases). The CDR3 has 15 amino acids. V lost 5 bases to trimming and J lost 1 base, with 12 bases between them. Germline CDR1 is SNHLY and CDR2 is FYNNEI.

This clone is medium-sized in the sample. The rearrangement links TRBV5-1 to TRBJ1-2; D may be TRBD1 (5 bases). The V end was cut by 2 bases, the J end by 6 bases, with 11 bases between. Germline lookup yields CDR1 SGHRS and CDR2 YFSETQ. The CDR3 extends over 13 amino acids. The CDR3: CASSLTGPDGYTF. DNA for the CDR3: TGCGCCAGCAGCTTAACAGGTCCGGATGGCTACACCTTC.